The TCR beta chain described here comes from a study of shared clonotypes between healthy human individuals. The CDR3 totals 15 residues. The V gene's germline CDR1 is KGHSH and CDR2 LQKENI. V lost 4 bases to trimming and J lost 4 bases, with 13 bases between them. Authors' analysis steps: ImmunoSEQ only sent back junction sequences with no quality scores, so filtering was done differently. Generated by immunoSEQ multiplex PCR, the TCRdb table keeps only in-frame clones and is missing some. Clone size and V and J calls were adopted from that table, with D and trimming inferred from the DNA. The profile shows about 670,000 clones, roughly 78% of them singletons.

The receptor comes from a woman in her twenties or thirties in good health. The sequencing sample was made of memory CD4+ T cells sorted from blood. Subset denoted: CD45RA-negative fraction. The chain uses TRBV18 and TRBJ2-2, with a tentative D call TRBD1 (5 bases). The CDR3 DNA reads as TGTGCCAGCTCACTTTCTTCAGGGTCCACCGGGGAGCTGTTTTTT. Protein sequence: CASSLSSGSTGELFF.